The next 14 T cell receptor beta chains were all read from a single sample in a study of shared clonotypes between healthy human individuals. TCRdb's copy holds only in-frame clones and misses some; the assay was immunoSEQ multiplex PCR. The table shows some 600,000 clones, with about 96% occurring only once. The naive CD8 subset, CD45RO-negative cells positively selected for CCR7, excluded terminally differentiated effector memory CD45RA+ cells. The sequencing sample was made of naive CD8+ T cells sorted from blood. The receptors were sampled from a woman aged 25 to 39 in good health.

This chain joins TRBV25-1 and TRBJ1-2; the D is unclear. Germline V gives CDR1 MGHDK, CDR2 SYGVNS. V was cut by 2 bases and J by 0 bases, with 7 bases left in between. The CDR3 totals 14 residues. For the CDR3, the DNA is TGTGCCAGCAGTGAAGGGGAGACTAACTATGGCTACACCTTC. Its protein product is CASSEGETNYGYTF.

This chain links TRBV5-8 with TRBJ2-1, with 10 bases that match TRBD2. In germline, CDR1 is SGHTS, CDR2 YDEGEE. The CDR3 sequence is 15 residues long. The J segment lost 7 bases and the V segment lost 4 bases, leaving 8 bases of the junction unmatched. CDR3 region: CASSPYLAGDNEQFF. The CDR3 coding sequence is TGTGCCAGCAGCCCGTATCTAGCGGGAGATAATGAGCAGTTCTTC. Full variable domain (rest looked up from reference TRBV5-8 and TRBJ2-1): EAGVTQSPTHLIKTRGQQATLRCSPISGHTSVYWYQQALGLGLQFLLWYDEGEERNRGNFPPRFSGRQFPNYSSELNVNALELEDSALYLCASSPYLAGDNEQFFGPGTRLTVL.

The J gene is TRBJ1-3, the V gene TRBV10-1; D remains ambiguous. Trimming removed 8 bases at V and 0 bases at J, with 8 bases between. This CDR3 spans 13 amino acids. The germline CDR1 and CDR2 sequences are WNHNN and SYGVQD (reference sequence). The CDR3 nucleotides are TGCGCCAGCTCGGCAGGCTCTGGAAACACCATATATTTT. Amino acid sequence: CASSAGSGNTIYF.

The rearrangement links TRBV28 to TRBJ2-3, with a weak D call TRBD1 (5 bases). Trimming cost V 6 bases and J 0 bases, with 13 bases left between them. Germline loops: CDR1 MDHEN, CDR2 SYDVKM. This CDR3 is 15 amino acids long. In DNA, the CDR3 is TGTGCCAGCAGGTCCAGCCGACAGAGCACAGATACGCAGTATTTT. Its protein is CASRSSRQSTDTQYF.

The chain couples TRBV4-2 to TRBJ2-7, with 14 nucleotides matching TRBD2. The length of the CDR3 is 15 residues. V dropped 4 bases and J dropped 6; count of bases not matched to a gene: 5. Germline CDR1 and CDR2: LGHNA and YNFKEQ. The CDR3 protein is CASSPTGLAGVEQYF. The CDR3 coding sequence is TGTGCCAGCAGCCCAACGGGACTAGCGGGAGTCGAGCAGTACTTC.

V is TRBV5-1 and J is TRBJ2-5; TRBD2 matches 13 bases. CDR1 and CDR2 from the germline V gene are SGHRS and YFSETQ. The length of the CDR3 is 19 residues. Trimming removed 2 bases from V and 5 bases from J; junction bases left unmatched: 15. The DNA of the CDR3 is TGCGCCAGCAGCTTCCGGACTAGCGGGAGAGGGGACCCAAAGGAGACCCAGTACTTC. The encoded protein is CASSFRTSGRGDPKETQYF. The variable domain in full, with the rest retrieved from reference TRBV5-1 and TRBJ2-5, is KAGVTQTPRYLIKTRGQQVTLSCSPISGHRSVSWYQQTPGQGLQFLFEYFSETQRNKGNFPGRFSGRQFSNSRSEMNVSTLELGDSALYLCASSFRTSGRGDPKETQYFGPGTRLLVL.

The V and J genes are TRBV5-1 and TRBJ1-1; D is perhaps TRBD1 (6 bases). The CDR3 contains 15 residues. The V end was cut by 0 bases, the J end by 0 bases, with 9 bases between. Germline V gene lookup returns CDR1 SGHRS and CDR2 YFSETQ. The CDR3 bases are TGCGCCAGCAGCTTGGATGGGGGCCTGAACACTGAAGCTTTCTTT. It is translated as CASSLDGGLNTEAFF.

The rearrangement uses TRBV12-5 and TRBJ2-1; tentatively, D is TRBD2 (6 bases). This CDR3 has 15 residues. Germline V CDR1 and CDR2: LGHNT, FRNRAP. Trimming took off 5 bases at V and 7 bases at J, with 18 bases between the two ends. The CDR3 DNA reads TGTGCTAGTGGTCTCGGGGGTAGCGGATTTAATGAGCAGTTCTTC. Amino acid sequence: CASGLGGSGFNEQFF.

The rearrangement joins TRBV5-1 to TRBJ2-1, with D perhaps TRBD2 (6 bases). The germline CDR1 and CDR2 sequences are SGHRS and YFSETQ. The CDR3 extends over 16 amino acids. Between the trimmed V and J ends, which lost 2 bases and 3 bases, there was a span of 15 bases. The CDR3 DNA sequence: TGCGCCAGCAGCTTAAGGTCCTCGGGAGACTACAATGAGCAGTTCTTC. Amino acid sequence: CASSLRSSGDYNEQFF. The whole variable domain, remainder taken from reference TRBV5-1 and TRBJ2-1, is KAGVTQTPRYLIKTRGQQVTLSCSPISGHRSVSWYQQTPGQGLQFLFEYFSETQRNKGNFPGRFSGRQFSNSRSEMNVSTLELGDSALYLCASSLRSSGDYNEQFFGPGTRLTVL.

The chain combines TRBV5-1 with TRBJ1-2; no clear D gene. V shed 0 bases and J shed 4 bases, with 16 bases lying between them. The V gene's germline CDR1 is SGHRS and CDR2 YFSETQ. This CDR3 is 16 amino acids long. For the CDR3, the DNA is TGCGCCAGCAGCTTGGCCTGGCAGGCAGACTCCTATGGCTACACCTTC. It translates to CASSLAWQADSYGYTF.

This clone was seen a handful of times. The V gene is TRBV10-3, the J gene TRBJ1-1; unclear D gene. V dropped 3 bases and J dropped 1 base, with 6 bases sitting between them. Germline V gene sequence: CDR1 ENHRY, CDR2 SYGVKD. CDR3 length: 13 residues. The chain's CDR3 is CAISESGNTEAFF. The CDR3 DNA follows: TGTGCCATCAGTGAATCGGGGAACACTGAAGCTTTCTTT.

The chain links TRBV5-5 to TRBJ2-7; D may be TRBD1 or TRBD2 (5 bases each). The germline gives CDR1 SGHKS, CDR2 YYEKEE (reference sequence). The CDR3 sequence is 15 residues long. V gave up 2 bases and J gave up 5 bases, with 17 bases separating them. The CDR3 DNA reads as TGTGCCAGCAGCTTAGACCCCGACTTGGGGGACGAGCAGTACTTC. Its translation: CASSLDPDLGDEQYF. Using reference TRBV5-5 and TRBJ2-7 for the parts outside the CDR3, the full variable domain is DAGVTQSPTHLIKTRGQQVTLRCSPISGHKSVSWYQQVLGQGPQFIFQYYEKEERGRGNFPDRFSARQFPNYSSELNVNALLLGDSALYLCASSLDPDLGDEQYFGPGTRLTVT.

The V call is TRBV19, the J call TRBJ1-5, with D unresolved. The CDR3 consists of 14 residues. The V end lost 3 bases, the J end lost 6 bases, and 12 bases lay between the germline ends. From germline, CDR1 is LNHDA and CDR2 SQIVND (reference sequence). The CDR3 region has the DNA TGTGCCAGTAGTATGATAGGTCGTCCTCAGCCCCAGCATTTT. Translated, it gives CASSMIGRPQPQHF.

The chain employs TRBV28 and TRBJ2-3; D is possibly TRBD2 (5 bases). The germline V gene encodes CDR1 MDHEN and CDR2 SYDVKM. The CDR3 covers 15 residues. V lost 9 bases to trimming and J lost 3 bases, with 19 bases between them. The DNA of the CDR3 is TGTGCCAGTACCCATCGTGCGACTATGACAGATACGCAGTATTTT. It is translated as CASTHRATMTDTQYF. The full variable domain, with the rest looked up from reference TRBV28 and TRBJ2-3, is DVKVTQSSRYLVKRTGEKVFLECVQDMDHENMFWYRQDPGLGLRLIYFSYDVKMKEKGDIPEGYSVSREKKERFSLILESASTNQTSMYLCASTHRATMTDTQYFGPGTRLTVL.